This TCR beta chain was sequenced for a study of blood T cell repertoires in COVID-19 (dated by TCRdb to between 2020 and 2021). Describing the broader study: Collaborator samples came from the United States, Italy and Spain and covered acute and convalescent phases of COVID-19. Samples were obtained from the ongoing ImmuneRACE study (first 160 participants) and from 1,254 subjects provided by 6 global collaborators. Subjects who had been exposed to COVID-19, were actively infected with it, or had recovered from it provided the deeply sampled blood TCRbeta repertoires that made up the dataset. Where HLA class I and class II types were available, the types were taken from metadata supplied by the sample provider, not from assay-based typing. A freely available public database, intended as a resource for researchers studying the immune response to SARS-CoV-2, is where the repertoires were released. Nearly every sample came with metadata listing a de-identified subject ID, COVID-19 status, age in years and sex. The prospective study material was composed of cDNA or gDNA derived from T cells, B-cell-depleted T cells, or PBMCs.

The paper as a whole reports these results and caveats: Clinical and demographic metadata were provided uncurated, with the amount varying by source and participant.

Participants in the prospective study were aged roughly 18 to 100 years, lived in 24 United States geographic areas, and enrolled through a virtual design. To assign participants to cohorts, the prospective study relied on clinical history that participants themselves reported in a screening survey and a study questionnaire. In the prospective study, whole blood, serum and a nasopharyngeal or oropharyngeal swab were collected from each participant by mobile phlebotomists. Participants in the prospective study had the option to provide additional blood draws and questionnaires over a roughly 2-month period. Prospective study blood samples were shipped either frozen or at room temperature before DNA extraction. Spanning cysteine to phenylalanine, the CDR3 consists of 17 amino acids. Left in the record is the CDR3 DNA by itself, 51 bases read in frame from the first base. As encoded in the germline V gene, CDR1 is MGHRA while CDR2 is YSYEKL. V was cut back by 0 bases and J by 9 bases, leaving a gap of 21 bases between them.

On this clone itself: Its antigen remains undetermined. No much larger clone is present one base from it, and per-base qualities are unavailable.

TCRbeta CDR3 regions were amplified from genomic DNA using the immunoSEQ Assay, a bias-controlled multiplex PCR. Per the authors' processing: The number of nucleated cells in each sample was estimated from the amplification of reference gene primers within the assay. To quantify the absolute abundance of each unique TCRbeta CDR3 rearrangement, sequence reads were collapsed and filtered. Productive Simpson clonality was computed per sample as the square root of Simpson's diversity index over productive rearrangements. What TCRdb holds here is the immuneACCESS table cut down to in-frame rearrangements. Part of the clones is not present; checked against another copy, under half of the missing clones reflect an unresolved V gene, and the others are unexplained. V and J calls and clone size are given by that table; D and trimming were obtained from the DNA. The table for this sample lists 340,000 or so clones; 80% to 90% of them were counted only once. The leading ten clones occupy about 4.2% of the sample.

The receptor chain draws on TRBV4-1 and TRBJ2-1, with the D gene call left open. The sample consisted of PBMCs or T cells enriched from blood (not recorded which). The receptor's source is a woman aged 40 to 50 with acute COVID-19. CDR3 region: CASSQDSPRLVVGEQFF. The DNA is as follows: TGCGCCAGCAGCCAAGATTCCCCGAGACTTGTTGTCGGTGAGCAGTTCTTC.